This TCR beta chain was observed in a study of T cell responses to AZD1222 COVID-19 vaccine. Turning to the study itself: Second-dose recipients at about 4 or about 12 weeks were treated as one pooled group. Findings and caveats of the study: At study baseline, merely a handful of AZD1222 recipients were seropositive. Sampling that yielded the repertoires occurred only after the peak T cell response.

This CDR3 is 8 amino acids long. Using immunoSEQ multiplex PCR, the repertoire was profiled, and TCRdb retains in-frame clones only, with some absent. The data show about 98,000 clones, around 83% seen once. This clone was seen a handful of times. What it binds is unknown. The chain is built from TRBV21-1 and TRBJ2-1; TRBD1 reflects the table's D call only, with no check against the DNA. TRBV21-1 is a pseudogene. The clonotype was recovered from an adult in good health. Sequenced material: peripheral blood, taken on day 0 of AZD1222 vaccination. This chain's CDR3 is CASSPRFF. The CDR3 DNA sequence: TGTGCCAGCAGCCCCAGGTTCTTC.